The 5 T cell receptor beta chains in this list originate from one sample, sequenced in a study of shared clonotypes between healthy human individuals. Sequencing was performed with immunoSEQ multiplex PCR; in TCRdb, only in-frame clones are kept and a portion is missing. The repertoire consists of approximately 1.9 million clones, with 93% occurring once and the leading ten covering over 1.5%. Naive-designated CD8 cells lacked CD45RO, were positively enriched for CCR7, and omitted terminally differentiated effector memory CD45RA+ cells. Sequenced material: naive CD8+ T cells from PBMCs. These receptors were obtained from a man younger than 35 in good health. Some clones in this sample may be carry-over from other donors' samples.

The CDR3 sequence is CSVGDRGDYGYTF. In nucleotides, the CDR3 is TGCAGCGTTGGGGACAGGGGGGACTATGGCTACACCTTC. The chain joins TRBV29-1 to TRBJ1-2; 11 bases map to TRBD1. Trimming removed 4 bases from V and 3 bases from J; junction bases left unmatched: 1. CDR3 length equals 13 residues. In germline, CDR1 is SQVTM, CDR2 ANQGSEA.

This sequence joins TRBV7-9 and TRBJ2-1, with 11 bases matching TRBD2. The CDR3 extends over 15 amino acids. Unmatched junction bases numbered 2, after V lost 3 bases and J lost 4 bases. Germline V gene sequence: CDR1 SEHNR, CDR2 FQNEAQ (reference sequence). DNA of the CDR3: TGTGCCAGCAGCTTTAGCGGGAGGGGTTACAATGAGCAGTTCTTC. Translating gives CASSFSGRGYNEQFF.

This chain joins TRBV9 and TRBJ2-1; D perhaps matches TRBD2 (6 bases). The V end lost 4 bases, the J end lost 5 bases, and 16 bases lay between the germline ends. The CDR3 covers 15 residues. Per the germline V gene, CDR1 is SGDLS and CDR2 is YYNGEE. This chain's CDR3 is CASSPQEGNNNEQFF. In DNA form, the CDR3 reads TGTGCCAGCAGCCCCCAGGAGGGAAACAACAATGAGCAGTTCTTC.

The chain carries TRBV6-1 and TRBJ2-1, with TRBD2 matching 8 bases. CDR3 length equals 15 residues. J was trimmed by 1 base and V by 9 bases; bases with no gene match: 8. Germline values: CDR1 MNHNS, CDR2 SASEGT. The CDR3 bases are TGTGCCAGGCGCCCAAGCGGGAGTTCCTACAATGAGCAGTTCTTC. Translation: CARRPSGSSYNEQFF.

The chain's CDR3 is CASSLGGSLAGPGDTQYF. The CDR3 region has the DNA TGTGCCAGCAGCTTAGGGGGGAGCCTAGCGGGTCCTGGGGATACGCAGTATTTT. The rearrangement joins TRBV13 to TRBJ2-3; 8 nucleotides line up with TRBD2. V dropped 0 bases and J dropped 6; count of bases not matched to a gene: 14. The V gene's germline CDR1 is PRHDT and CDR2 FYEKMQ (reference sequence). The CDR3 is made up of 18 amino acids.